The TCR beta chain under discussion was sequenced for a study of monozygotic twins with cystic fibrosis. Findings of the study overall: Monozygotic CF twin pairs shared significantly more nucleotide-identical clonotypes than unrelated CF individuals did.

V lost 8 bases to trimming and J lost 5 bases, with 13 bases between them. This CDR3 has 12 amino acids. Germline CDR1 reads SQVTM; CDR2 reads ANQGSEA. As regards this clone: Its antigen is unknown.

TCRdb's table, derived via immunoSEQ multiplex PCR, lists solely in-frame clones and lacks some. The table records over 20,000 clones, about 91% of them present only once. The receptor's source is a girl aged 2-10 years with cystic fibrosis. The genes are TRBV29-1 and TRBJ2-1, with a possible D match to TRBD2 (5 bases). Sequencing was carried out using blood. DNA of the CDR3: TGCAGCTATACTCCACTAGACAATGAGCAGTTCTTC. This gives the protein CSYTPLDNEQFF.